This TCR beta chain came from a study of prognosis after radiotherapy for stage I lung cancer. Study overall: In this cohort, no one received concurrent therapy with stereotactic body radiotherapy. Study results and limitations: Counted unique TCR clones declined after stereotactic body radiation therapy (median 10,088 versus 6,861).

This clonotype showed up many times. The antigen is unknown. The ends were cut back, 6 bases at V and 5 bases at J, with 16 bases in the middle. Germline CDR1 is MDHEN and CDR2 is SYDVKM. The CDR3 contains 14 residues. Amplicons of TCR beta CDR3 were generated from genomic DNA by two-round multiplex PCR. First-round PCR employed TRBV- and TRBJ-specific primers for each gene. From the multiplex PCR reads, TCRdb called clonotypes with MiXCR, one entry per CDR3 protein. Found here are over 14,000 distinct CDR3 sequences, approximately 30% of them singletons; the top ten hold roughly a quarter. Peripheral blood, six milliliters per draw, was collected at each of two time points.

The sequence derives from a donor aged 50 or older with non-small cell lung cancer. This chain links TRBV28 with TRBJ1-2; TRBD1 might be the D (6 bases). The material sequenced was PBMCs, taken before or after stereotactic body radiation therapy (not recorded which). Written as DNA, the CDR3 is TGTGCCAGCAGCCGTACAGGGTCGGAATATGGCTACACCTTC. Residues: CASSRTGSEYGYTF.